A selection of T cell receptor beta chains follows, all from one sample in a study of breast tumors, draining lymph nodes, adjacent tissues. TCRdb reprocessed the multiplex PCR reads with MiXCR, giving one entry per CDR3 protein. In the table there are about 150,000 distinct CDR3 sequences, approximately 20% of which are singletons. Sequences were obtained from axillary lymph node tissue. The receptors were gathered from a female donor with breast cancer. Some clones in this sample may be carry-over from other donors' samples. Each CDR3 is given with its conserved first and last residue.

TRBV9,CASSVARGGGYGHTF
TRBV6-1,CASSLRTGALYEQYF
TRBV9,CASSATSGMNTDTQYF
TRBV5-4,CASSLRVGDYNEQFF
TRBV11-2,CASSSPGLGRYEQYF
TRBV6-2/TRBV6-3,CASSYGQGSYEQYF
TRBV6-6,CASSDSGTGGVLQPQHF
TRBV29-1,CSAWTGDEKLFF
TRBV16,CASSPSGGPGAEQFF
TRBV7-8,CASSLRRTSGSHTYNEQFF
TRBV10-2,CASSDRGEGRETQYF
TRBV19,CASSIVLAASYEQYF
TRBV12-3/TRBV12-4,CASSSSGGTYNEQFF
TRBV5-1,CASSLAIGGVAYSYEQYF
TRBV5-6,CASSYSSTDTQYF
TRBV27,CASKGLYGYTF
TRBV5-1,CASSLGGSYTGELFF
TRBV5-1,CASSLQGRTYNEQFF
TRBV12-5,CASGSGPGELFF
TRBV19,CASSMRPPGQGMSHSPLHF
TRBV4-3,CASSQGQGAEGYTF
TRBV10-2,CASSERGEAKNIQYF
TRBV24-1,CATSDATGVGETQYF
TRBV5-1,CASSPRDRVTDTQYF
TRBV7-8,CASRLRTGPYEQYF
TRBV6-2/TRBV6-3,CASRNTRRDPRTSPGELFF
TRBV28,CASSRSGTDTYEQYF
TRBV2,CASRGGGQGRYF
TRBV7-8,CASSLGAGGSFGNTIYF
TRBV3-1,CASSQDPHYEQYF
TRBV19,CASSSVDRGKNIQYF
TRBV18,CASSQGLDTGELFF
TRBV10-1,CASSDRGEGSDTQYF
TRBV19,CASSLSKGQVDEQYF
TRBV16,CASSQGVRGSYNEQFF
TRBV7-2,CASSPPGLIQETQYF
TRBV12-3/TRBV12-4,CASGDRDRGRNEQYF
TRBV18,CASFRTFGELFF
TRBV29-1,CSFAGTSNIQYF
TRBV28,CASSLQGDEQFF
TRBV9,CASSVGWGSPLHF
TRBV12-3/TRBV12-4,CASRSSGGYNEQFF
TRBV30,CAWSMASGSYNEQFF
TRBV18,CASSPPDGPETQYF
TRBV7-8,CASSLSGAGANVLTF
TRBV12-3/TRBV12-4,CASSLGAGGSNEQYF
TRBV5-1,CASSSGDRLDKGYTF